This T cell receptor (beta chain) was obtained from a study of T cells in Graves' hyperthyroidism and ophthalmopathy. Findings and limits, study-wide: Most thyroid clonotypes expanded above 0.001 were also detected in blood. A model using 13 V-J features told ophthalmopathy apart from stable hyperthyroidism.

This clonotype was counted ten times or more. Its antigen is not identified. The CDR3 is 14 residues long. V shed 3 bases and J shed 4 bases, with 11 bases lying between them. CDR1 is KGHDR and CDR2 is SFDVKD in the germline V gene. The study left out patients who had uncontrolled infection, other autoimmune disease, pregnancy or lactation. The source of the PBMCs was approximately 9.5 ml of fresh peripheral blood. RNA transcripts gave rise to amplified TCR beta CDR3 regions. First-round RT-PCR targeting the TCR CDR3 was performed with the HTBI primer set. TCRdb independently ran MiXCR on the multiplex PCR reads; one entry per CDR3 protein. The sample includes over 350,000 distinct CDR3 sequences, over 11% of them seen just once.

The receptor's source is a man aged 45-65 years with Graves' ophthalmopathy. The chain combines TRBV24-1 with TRBJ1-2; D is perhaps TRBD1 (5 bases). Sequences were obtained from blood. CDR3 sequence (DNA): TGTGCCACCAGTGATGCCGGGGCCTTCTATGGCTACACCTTC. The encoded protein is CATSDAGAFYGYTF.